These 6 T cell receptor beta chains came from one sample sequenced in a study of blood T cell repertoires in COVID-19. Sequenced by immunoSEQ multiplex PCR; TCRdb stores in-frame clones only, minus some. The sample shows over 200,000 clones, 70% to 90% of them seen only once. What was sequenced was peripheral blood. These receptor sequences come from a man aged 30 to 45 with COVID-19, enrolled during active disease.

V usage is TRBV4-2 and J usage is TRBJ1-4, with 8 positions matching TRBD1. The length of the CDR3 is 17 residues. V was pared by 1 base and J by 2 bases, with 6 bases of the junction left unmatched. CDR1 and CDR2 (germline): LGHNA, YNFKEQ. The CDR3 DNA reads TGTGCCAGCAGCCAAGGGACGGACAGGGATACTAATGAAAAACTGTTTTTT. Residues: CASSQGTDRDTNEKLFF.

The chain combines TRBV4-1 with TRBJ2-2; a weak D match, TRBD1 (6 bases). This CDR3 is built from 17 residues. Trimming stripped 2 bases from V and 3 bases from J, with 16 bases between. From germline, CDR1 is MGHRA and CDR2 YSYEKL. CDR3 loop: CASSQRRGGADTGELFF. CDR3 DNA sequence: TGCGCCAGCAGCCAAAGGCGTGGGGGCGCGGACACCGGGGAGCTGTTTTTT.

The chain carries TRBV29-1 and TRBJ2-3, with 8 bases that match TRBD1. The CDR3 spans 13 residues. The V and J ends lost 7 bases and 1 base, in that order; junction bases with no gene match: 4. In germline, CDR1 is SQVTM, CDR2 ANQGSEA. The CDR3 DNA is TGCAGCGCCCGGACAGGGCGCACAGATACGCAGTATTTT. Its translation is CSARTGRTDTQYF.

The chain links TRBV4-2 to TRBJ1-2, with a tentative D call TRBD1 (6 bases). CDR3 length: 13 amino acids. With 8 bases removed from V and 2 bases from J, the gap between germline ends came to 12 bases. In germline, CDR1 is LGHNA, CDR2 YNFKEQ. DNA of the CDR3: TGTGCCAGCCAGGGAACAGGGAACTATGGCTACACCTTC. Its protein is CASQGTGNYGYTF.

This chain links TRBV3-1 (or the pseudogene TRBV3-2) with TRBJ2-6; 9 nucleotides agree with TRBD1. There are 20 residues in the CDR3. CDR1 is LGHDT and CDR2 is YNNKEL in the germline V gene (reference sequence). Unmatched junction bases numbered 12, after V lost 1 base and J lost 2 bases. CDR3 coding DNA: TGTGCCAGCAGCCAAGTACAGGGACAGGGATGGCGGGCTGGGGCCAACGTCCTGACTTTC. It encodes CASSQVQGQGWRAGANVLTF.

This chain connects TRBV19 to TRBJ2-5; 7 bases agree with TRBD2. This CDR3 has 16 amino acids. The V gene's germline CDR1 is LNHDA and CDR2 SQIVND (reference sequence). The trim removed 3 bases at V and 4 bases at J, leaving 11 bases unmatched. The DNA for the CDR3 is TGTGCCAGTAGTATGAGCGGCGGCGGGGGTGGAGAGACCCAGTACTTC. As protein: CASSMSGGGGGETQYF.